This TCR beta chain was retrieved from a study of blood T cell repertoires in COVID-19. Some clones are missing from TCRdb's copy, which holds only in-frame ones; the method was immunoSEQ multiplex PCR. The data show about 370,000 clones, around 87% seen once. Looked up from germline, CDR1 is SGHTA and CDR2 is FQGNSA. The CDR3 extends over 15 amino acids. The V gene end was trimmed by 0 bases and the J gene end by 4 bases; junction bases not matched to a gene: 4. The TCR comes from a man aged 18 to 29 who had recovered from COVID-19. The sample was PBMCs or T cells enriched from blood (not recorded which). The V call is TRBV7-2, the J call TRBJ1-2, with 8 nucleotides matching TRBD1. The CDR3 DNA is TGTGCCAGCAGCTTAGCGACCCAGGGGGCCTATGGCTACACCTTC. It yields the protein CASSLATQGAYGYTF.